The rows below give T cell receptor beta chains drawn from one sample of a study of T cell responses to AZD1222 COVID-19 vaccine. The data were produced by immunoSEQ multiplex PCR, yet TCRdb's version contains in-frame clones alone and is incomplete. Among about 140,000 clones listed, 91% were seen once. Sample: peripheral blood, taken 28 days after the second dose of the MenACWY control vaccine. The receptor source for this set is an adult who received the MenACWY meningococcal vaccine as a control. Both conserved end residues are part of each CDR3. The D gene is left open where the match is weak. Part of the rows lack a size; the others show once, few, many or a class for expanded clones.

TRBV7-2	NA	TRBJ1-2	NA	TGTGCCAGCAGCCCGCACAGTGACTATGGCTACACCTTC	CASSPHSDYGYTF
TRBV5-4	NA	TRBJ2-1	TRBD2	TGTGCCAGCAGCGAAGCGGGAGCTCCTTACAATGAGCAGTTCTTC	CASSEAGAPYNEQFF
TRBV6-5	NA	TRBJ1-5	NA	TGTGCCAGCAGGGCACAGGAAGATCAGCCCCAGCATTTT	CASRAQEDQPQHF
TRBV12-3/TRBV12-4	NA	TRBJ2-2	NA	TGTGCCAGCAGTGGACGGCTCACCGGGGAGCTGTTTTTT	CASSGRLTGELFF
TRBV28	NA	TRBJ2-7	NA	TGTGCCAGCAGTTTAACGCGGGTTCTGTACTTC	CASSLTRVLYF
TRBV12-3/TRBV12-4	NA	TRBJ1-2	NA	TGTGCCAGCAGTTTTGCAGGGAATGGCTACACCTTC	CASSFAGNGYTF
TRBV7-3	NA	TRBJ2-1	TRBD2	TGTGCCAGCAGCTTAGGACTAGCCGTCCACAATGAGCAGTTCTTC	CASSLGLAVHNEQFF
TRBV5-1	NA	TRBJ2-3	NA	TGCGCCAGCAGCCCCCAGACTAGCACAGATACGCAGTATTTT	CASSPQTSTDTQYF
TRBV7-8	NA	TRBJ2-3	NA	TGTGCCAGCAGCTTAGGGACAGGGGTTTACGGGAGGGCAGATACGCAGTATTTT	CASSLGTGVYGRADTQYF
TRBV19	NA	TRBJ1-1	NA	TGTGCCAGTAGTATAAACCCGAACACTGAAGCTTTCTTT	CASSINPNTEAFF
TRBV5-1	once	TRBJ2-3	TRBD2	TGCGCCAGCAGCATAATAGCGGGGGGCACAGATACGCAGTATTTT	CASSIIAGGTDTQYF
TRBV19	NA	TRBJ2-3	NA	TGTGCCAGTAGTCCCCGACTCACAGATACGCAGTATTTT	CASSPRLTDTQYF
TRBV10-1	few	TRBJ2-3	NA	TGCGCCAGCAGTCCTGCCGGCCGGGGAAGCACAGATACGCAGTATTTT	CASSPAGRGSTDTQYF
TRBV6-5	NA	TRBJ1-4	TRBD1	TGTGCCAGCAGAAACGGACAGGGCGTTGAAAAACTGTTTTTT	CASRNGQGVEKLFF
TRBV5-6	NA	TRBJ2-5	NA	TGTGCCAGCAGCCCCGGGACAATCCAAGAGACCCAGTACTTC	CASSPGTIQETQYF
TRBV12-3/TRBV12-4	NA	TRBJ2-7	NA	TGTGCCAGCAGTTTGACGGACACGGGGCAGTACTTC	CASSLTDTGQYF
TRBV11-2	NA	TRBJ2-7	NA	TGTGCCAGCAGCCCCGGGACACTGAACCACGAGCAGTACTTC	CASSPGTLNHEQYF
TRBV7-6	NA	TRBJ2-7	NA	TGTGCCAGCAGCTTGGTTTCACCGGGACAAGCCTACGAGCAGTACTTC	CASSLVSPGQAYEQYF
TRBV28	NA	TRBJ2-7	TRBD2	TGTTCCCACCGGGCTAGCGGGGGATACGAGCAGTACTTC	CSHRASGGYEQYF
TRBV19	NA	TRBJ2-5	NA	TGTGCCAGTAGTTCCCTGGGTTCTCAACAAGAGACCCAGTACTTC	CASSSLGSQQETQYF
TRBV20-1	NA	TRBJ2-7	TRBD1	TGCAGTGCTAGTCAATGGGACAGTTCCCCCTCCTACGAGCAGTACTTC	CSASQWDSSPSYEQYF
TRBV2	NA	TRBJ2-3	TRBD1	TGTGCCAGCAGGGAGCAGGGGGCGTCCTATACGCAGTATTTT	CASREQGASYTQYF
TRBV3-1/TRBV3-2	NA	TRBJ1-6	NA	TGTGCCAGCAGCCAAGTCAGTGGGCGCGGGAATTCACCCCTCCACTTT	CASSQVSGRGNSPLHF
TRBV6-1	NA	TRBJ2-7	NA	TGTGCCAGCAGTGATGGGTCCGGGAACAGATGGTCCTACGAGCAGTACTTC	CASSDGSGNRWSYEQYF
TRBV7-2	NA	TRBJ2-7	NA	TGTGCCAGCAGCCCCCCCTCCTACGAGCAGTACTTC	CASSPPSYEQYF
TRBV5-1	NA	TRBJ1-6	NA	TGCGCCAGCAGCCGAAGACAGAGCTCCTATAATTCACCCCTCCACTTT	CASSRRQSSYNSPLHF
TRBV3-1/TRBV3-2	few	TRBJ1-4	TRBD1	TGTGCCAGCAGCCAAATTACACCGGGACAGGGAAATGAAAAACTGTTTTTT	CASSQITPGQGNEKLFF
TRBV10-2	NA	TRBJ2-7	NA	TGCGCCAGCAGTGAGGATGACGGATTGGAGCAGTACTTC	CASSEDDGLEQYF
TRBV4-3	NA	TRBJ1-4	NA	TGCGCCAGCAGCCAAGATTTGGTCCGGGGGAACGAAAAACTGTTTTTT	CASSQDLVRGNEKLFF
TRBV18	NA	TRBJ1-2	TRBD1	TGTGCCAGCTCACCCAACCCAACGACAGGGGTCGGAGGCTACACCTTC	CASSPNPTTGVGGYTF
TRBV7-8	NA	TRBJ2-3	NA	TGTGCCAGCAGCTTCGGGGACCCAGATACGCAGTATTTT	CASSFGDPDTQYF
TRBV19	NA	TRBJ2-1	TRBD1	TGTGCCAGTAGTCCGGGACAGACCTACAATGAGCAGTTCTTC	CASSPGQTYNEQFF
TRBV27	NA	TRBJ2-6	NA	TGTGCCAGCAGGAGTCAGTACGGGGCCAACGTCCTGACTTTC	CASRSQYGANVLTF
TRBV11-2	once	TRBJ1-1	TRBD1	TGTGCCAGCAGCTCTAGGGGACAGGGAGGCACTGAAGCTTTCTTT	CASSSRGQGGTEAFF
TRBV9	NA	TRBJ2-4	NA	TGTGCCAGCAGCGTAGGGGTCGGGGTTGCCAAAAACATTCAGTACTTC	CASSVGVGVAKNIQYF
TRBV11-3	NA	TRBJ2-7	NA	TGTGCCACCACAAGGTGGGGAGAAAACTACGAGCAGTACTTC	CATTRWGENYEQYF
TRBV7-6	NA	TRBJ2-4	NA	TGTGCCAGCAGCTTAGTGGCGGGAGCCAAAAACATTCAGTACTTC	CASSLVAGAKNIQYF
TRBV10-3	NA	TRBJ2-7	TRBD1	TGTGCCATCAACGGAGACAGGGGCACCTACGAGCAGTACTTC	CAINGDRGTYEQYF
TRBV12-3/TRBV12-4	NA	TRBJ2-5	NA	TGTGCCAGCAGTTTAAGGCCTAGGGAGACCCAGTACTTC	CASSLRPRETQYF
TRBV20-1	NA	TRBJ2-5	NA	TGCAGTGCTAGTCAATTACAGGGCCAAGAGACCCAGTACTTC	CSASQLQGQETQYF
TRBV2	NA	TRBJ2-7	NA	TGTGCCAGCAGTGACCGGGGTTTTGGCGAGCAGTACTTC	CASSDRGFGEQYF
TRBV15	once	TRBJ2-4	NA	TGTGCCACCAGCAGAGATCTCTGGCAGGGAGCGAACATTCAGTACTTC	CATSRDLWQGANIQYF
TRBV10-3	NA	TRBJ1-1	NA	TGTGCCACTATCGATGGCCTGAACACTGAAGCTTTCTTT	CATIDGLNTEAFF
TRBV11-3	NA	TRBJ2-5	NA	NA	CASSFTSVPGETQYF
TRBV29-1	NA	TRBJ2-2	NA	TGCAGCGTTTTGTCAGGGGTGGCCGGGGAGCTGTTTTTT	CSVLSGVAGELFF
TRBV7-8	NA	TRBJ2-7	TRBD2	TGTGCCAGCAGCTCCCGACCAACAGCGACTAGCGGGGTTACCTACGAGCAGTACTTC	CASSSRPTATSGVTYEQYF
TRBV11-2	NA	TRBJ1-2	TRBD1	TGTGCCAGCAGCTTCCAAGGGGGCCTCTCCCTGGGCTACACCTTC	CASSFQGGLSLGYTF
TRBV27	NA	TRBJ2-1	TRBD1	TGTGCCAGCAGCACCGGGACAGGGGCTGAAGGGCAGTTCTTC	CASSTGTGAEGQFF
TRBV19	NA	TRBJ1-2	TRBD1	TGTGCCAGTCGGGACAGGGGAAAAGGCTACACCTTC	CASRDRGKGYTF
TRBV3-1/TRBV3-2	NA	TRBJ1-2	NA	TGTGCCAGCAGCCAGGGGAGGGGGGCTTCAGGCGGCTACACCTTC	CASSQGRGASGGYTF
TRBV10-3	NA	TRBJ2-7	TRBD1	TGTGCCATTGGCCGGGACAGGGGTTTTAACGAGCAGTACTTC	CAIGRDRGFNEQYF
TRBV10-3	NA	TRBJ1-2	TRBD1	TGTGCCACAACCCCCGGGACAGACTATGGCTACACCTTC	CATTPGTDYGYTF
TRBV6-1	NA	TRBJ2-7	NA	TGTGCCAGCAGTGAAATGGCAGGGACCTACGAGCAGTACTTC	CASSEMAGTYEQYF
TRBV20-1	NA	TRBJ2-3	TRBD2	TGCAGTGCTAGTCGACTAGCGGCCTATGGGGATACGCAGTATTTT	CSASRLAAYGDTQYF